These T cell receptor beta chains were read from a single sample in a study of blood T cell repertoires in COVID-19. The repertoire was sequenced with immunoSEQ multiplex PCR; TCRdb's copy has only in-frame clones and lacks some. Found here are some 140,000 clones, about three quarters of them singletons; the top ten hold about 1.8%. The sequencing sample was made of peripheral blood. These receptor sequences come from a man older than 75 with acute or convalescent COVID-19. Both conserved end residues are part of each CDR3. The order of the fields is J gene, D gene, V gene, clone size, CDR3 protein, CDR3 DNA. A D gene is named only where the DNA matches it firmly. The listing skips clone size in some rows; elsewhere it reads once, few, many or a size class.

TRBJ2-3 | . | TRBV5-4 | . | CASSGDTGWQTDTQYF | TGTGCCAGCAGCGGGGACACAGGGTGGCAAACAGATACGCAGTATTTT
TRBJ2-2 | TRBD2 | TRBV5-6 | . | CASRRLAGGLVNTGELFF | TGTGCCAGCAGGCGACTAGCGGGGGGACTCGTAAACACCGGGGAGCTGTTTTTT
TRBJ2-7 | . | TRBV27 | . | CASSLSTGGPYEQYF | TGTGCCAGCAGTTTATCAACGGGGGGCCCCTACGAGCAGTACTTC
TRBJ1-4 | . | TRBV27 | . | CASSTRRNEKLFF | TGTGCCAGCAGTACCCGGAGGAACGAAAAACTGTTTTTT
TRBJ1-1 | . | TRBV21-1 | once | CASSHGIGGTEAFF | TGTGCCAGCAGCCACGGCATCGGGGGCACTGAAGCTTTCTTT
TRBJ2-2 | TRBD1 | TRBV27 | . | CASSRIGTVNTGELFF | TGTGCCAGCAGCCGTATAGGGACAGTCAACACCGGGGAGCTGTTTTTT
TRBJ2-2 | . | TRBV5-6 | . | CASSPDSEGTGELFF | TGTGCCAGCAGCCCGGACAGTGAAGGAACCGGGGAGCTGTTTTTT
TRBJ1-2 | . | TRBV6-5 | . | CASSPDSYGYTF | TGTGCCAGCAGTCCCGACAGCTATGGCTACACCTTC
TRBJ1-1 | TRBD1 | TRBV9 | . | CASSVGTGGMNTEAFF | TGTGCCAGCAGCGTAGGGACAGGGGGAATGAACACTGAAGCTTTCTTT
TRBJ2-1 | . | TRBV11-3 | . | CASSFNSYNEQFF | TGTGCCAGCAGCTTTAATTCCTACAATGAGCAGTTCTTC
TRBJ2-3 | TRBD2 | TRBV14 | . | CASSQLAGLTDTQYF | TGTGCCAGCAGTCAACTAGCGGGGCTCACAGATACGCAGTATTTT
TRBJ2-1 | TRBD1 | TRBV19 | once | CASSMGTGRSSGGRGNEQFF | TGTGCCAGTAGTATGGGGACAGGGAGGTCCTCTGGGGGTCGGGGCAATGAGCAGTTCTTC
TRBJ1-2 | TRBD1 | TRBV3-1/TRBV3-2 | . | CASSQDRGSGYTF | TGTGCCAGCAGCCAGGACAGGGGGTCTGGCTACACCTTC
TRBJ2-7 | . | TRBV27 | once | CASSRTDSYEQYF | TGTGCCAGCAGCCGGACAGACTCCTACGAGCAGTACTTC
TRBJ1-1 | . | TRBV3-1/TRBV3-2 | few | CASSQGPRTEAFF | TGTGCCAGCAGCCAAGGGCCAAGAACTGAAGCTTTCTTT
TRBJ2-7 | TRBD1 | TRBV27 | . | CASAGQGSSEQYF | TGTGCCAGTGCGGGACAGGGCAGTTCCGAGCAGTACTTC
TRBJ2-1 | . | TRBV5-1 | . | CASSLWQGREQFF | TGCGCCAGCAGCTTGTGGCAGGGGCGGGAGCAGTTCTTC
TRBJ2-2 | . | TRBV9 | . | CASSGKRRGTGELFF | TGTGCCAGCAGCGGTAAGCGGCGGGGCACCGGGGAGCTGTTTTTT
TRBJ1-1 | . | TRBV4-1 | . | CASSLGGAEAFF | TGCGCCAGCAGCCTTGGAGGGGCCGAAGCTTTCTTT
TRBJ1-4 | . | TRBV13 | . | CASSLSASVTNEKLFF | TGTGCCAGCAGCCTGAGCGCCTCGGTAACTAATGAAAAACTGTTTTTT
TRBJ2-6 | TRBD2 | TRBV9 | . | CASSVGSLGGINVLTF | TGTGCCAGCAGCGTAGGTTCCCTGGGGGGGATCAACGTCCTGACTTTC
TRBJ2-2 | TRBD1 | TRBV4-2 | . | CASSQFFTGGLAGELFF | TGTGCCAGCAGCCAATTCTTTACAGGGGGACTGGCCGGGGAGCTGTTTTTT
TRBJ1-2 | TRBD1 | TRBV7-2 | . | CASSLGQGFYLYTF | TGTGCCAGCAGCTTGGGACAGGGGTTTTATCTCTACACCTTC
TRBJ2-1 | . | TRBV9 | . | CASSVGSYNEQFF | TGTGCCAGCAGCGTAGGTAGCTACAATGAGCAGTTCTTC
TRBJ2-7 | . | TRBV5-1 | few | CASSLSWRDPVYF | TGCGCCAGCAGCTTAAGCTGGCGGGACCCGGTGTACTTC
TRBJ1-2 | TRBD1 | TRBV27 | . | CASSSPGQGNGGLLNYGYTF | TGTGCCAGCAGTTCGCCGGGACAGGGAAACGGGGGGCTACTTAACTATGGCTACACCTTC
TRBJ2-3 | . | TRBV24-1 | . | CATSFTDTQYF | TGTGCCACCTCCTTCACAGATACGCAGTATTTT
TRBJ2-1 | TRBD2 | TRBV5-1 | . | CASNGVAGANPYNEQFF | TGCGCCAGCAACGGCGTAGCGGGGGCCAATCCTTACAATGAGCAGTTCTTC
TRBJ2-1 | TRBD1 | TRBV5-1 | . | CASSSGTGPYNEQFF | TGCGCCAGCAGCTCCGGGACAGGGCCGTACAATGAGCAGTTCTTC
TRBJ1-6 | TRBD1 | TRBV4-3 | . | CASSQGTGRDSPLHF | TGCGCCAGCAGCCAGGGGACAGGTCGTGATTCACCCCTCCACTTT
TRBJ1-2 | . | TRBV10-3 | . | CAISVGAPEGYTF | TGTGCCATCAGTGTTGGGGCCCCCGAAGGCTACACCTTC
TRBJ1-5 | . | TRBV19 | . | CASSRGGALNQPQHF | TGTGCCAGCTCCCGGGGAGGGGCCCTCAATCAGCCCCAGCATTTT
TRBJ1-2 | . | TRBV5-4 | . | CASSLRGAYGYTF | TGTGCCAGCAGCTTGCGGGGGGCGTATGGCTACACCTTC
TRBJ2-7 | . | TRBV19 | few | CASSPGQTAYEQYF | TGTGCCAGTAGTCCTGGACAGACAGCCTACGAGCAGTACTTC
TRBJ1-1 | . | TRBV6-1 | . | CASSGTGSGKNTEAFF | TGTGCCAGCAGTGGCACAGGGAGTGGGAAGAACACTGAAGCTTTCTTT
TRBJ1-2 | TRBD1 | TRBV7-6 | . | CASSLEGQGRGGYTF | TGTGCCAGCAGCTTAGAGGGACAGGGTAGAGGAGGCTACACCTTC
TRBJ2-3 | . | TRBV24-1 | . | CATSDTWAGDTQYF | TGTGCCACCAGTGATACGTGGGCCGGAGATACGCAGTATTTT
TRBJ2-2 | TRBD1 | TRBV5-1 | . | CASSRNRGTGELFF | TGCGCCAGCAGCCGAAACAGGGGGACCGGGGAGCTGTTTTTT
TRBJ2-5 | TRBD1 | TRBV4-1 | . | CASSRPDRVGETQYF | TGCGCCAGCAGCCGACCAGACAGGGTTGGGGAGACCCAGTACTTC
TRBJ1-4 | TRBD1 | TRBV3-1/TRBV3-2 | once | CASSQEGARGANEKLFF | TGTGCCAGCAGCCAAGAAGGGGCCAGGGGGGCTAATGAAAAACTGTTTTTT